The 18 T cell receptor beta chains listed next were all sequenced from one sample in a study of T cell responses to AZD1222 COVID-19 vaccine. The assay was immunoSEQ multiplex PCR, and TCRdb's table has in-frame clones only and misses some. The repertoire holds fewer than 200,000 clones, with roughly 90% as singletons. Sequenced here: peripheral blood, sampled 28 days after the second AZD1222 dose. The source is an adult who received the AZD1222 COVID-19 vaccine.

The CDR3 protein is CASRSGDSGANVLTF. The CDR3 DNA follows: TGTGCCAGCAGGTCAGGGGATTCTGGGGCCAACGTCCTGACTTTC. V and J are TRBV6-5 and TRBJ2-6; tentative D call: TRBD1 (6 bases). Per germline, CDR1 MNHEY and CDR2 SVGAGI. The CDR3 consists of 15 residues. The germline V and J ends were trimmed by 6 bases and 1 base, with 10 bases remaining between them.

The genes are TRBV9 and TRBJ2-3, with TRBD2 identical over 8 bases. The CDR3 sequence is 16 residues long. Germline-derived CDR1 and CDR2 are SGDLS and YYNGEE. J lost 1 base, V lost 0 bases, and 4 bases had no gene match. In DNA form, the CDR3 reads TGTGCCAGCAGCGTAGCCGGCGGGGGGCGCACAGATACGCAGTATTTT. As protein: CASSVAGGGRTDTQYF.

CDR3 sequence: CASSSGRFGTEAFF. CDR3 coding DNA: TGTGCCAGCAGTTCTGGTAGGTTCGGAACTGAAGCTTTCTTT. The chain has TRBV27 and TRBJ1-1; D gene uncertain. This CDR3 has 14 amino acids. With 4 bases removed from V and 5 bases from J, the gap between germline ends came to 14 bases. In germline, CDR1 is MNHEY, CDR2 SMNVEV (reference sequence).

The chain recombines TRBV18 with TRBJ2-2; the D call may be TRBD1 or TRBD2 (5 bases each). The CDR3 length is 17 residues. The germline V gene has CDR1 KGHSH and CDR2 LQKENI. V shed 4 bases and J shed 1 base, with 16 bases lying between them. CDR3 amino acids: CASSRIPGTENTGELFF. The CDR3, as DNA: TGTGCCAGCTCACGGATCCCAGGGACGGAGAACACCGGGGAGCTGTTTTTT. Using reference TRBV18 and TRBJ2-2 for the parts outside the CDR3, the full variable domain is NAGVMQNPRHLVRRRGQEARLRCSPMKGHSHVYWYRQLPEEGLKFMVYLQKENIIDESGMPKERFSAEFPKEGPSILRIQQVVRGDSAAYFCASSRIPGTENTGELFFGEGSRLTVL.

The chain uses TRBV2 and TRBJ2-7; 11 bases line up with TRBD2. The V and J ends lost 4 bases and 4 bases, in that order; junction bases with no gene match: 6. From germline, CDR1 is SNHLY and CDR2 FYNNEI. This CDR3 spans 15 amino acids. CDR3 protein: CASSAGTSGTYEQYF. Here the CDR3 DNA reads TGTGCCAGCAGTGCCGGGACTAGCGGAACATACGAGCAGTACTTC.

The rearrangement joins TRBV6-5 to TRBJ2-5, with 7 positions matching TRBD2. Per germline, CDR1 MNHEY and CDR2 SVGAGI. Trimming took 4 bases from V and 2 from J; bases not matched to a gene: 4. There are 14 residues in the CDR3. CDR3 in DNA: TGTGCCAGCAGTTCGACTAGCATTCAAGAGACCCAGTACTTC. Residues: CASSSTSIQETQYF.

The V call is TRBV25-1, the J call TRBJ1-2; D not resolved. V lost 7 bases and J 2 bases, leaving 14 bases between the germline ends. Germline CDR1 reads MGHDK; CDR2 reads SYGVNS. The CDR3 consists of 14 residues. CDR3 in amino acids: CASIRAGTNYGYTF. The CDR3 DNA sequence: TGTGCCAGCATCCGGGCAGGTACCAACTATGGCTACACCTTC.

The rearrangement uses TRBV5-1 and TRBJ1-6; 7 bases fit TRBD1. The CDR3 is 15 amino acids. V shed 2 bases, J shed 10 bases, and the junction held 9 bases outside the gene matches. The germline gives CDR1 SGHRS, CDR2 YFSETQ. The CDR3 DNA reads TGCGCCAGCAGCTTCGACAGGGATGGAGGATCACCCCTCCACTTT. Its protein product is CASSFDRDGGSPLHF. The whole variable domain, remainder taken from reference TRBV5-1 and TRBJ1-6, is KAGVTQTPRYLIKTRGQQVTLSCSPISGHRSVSWYQQTPGQGLQFLFEYFSETQRNKGNFPGRFSGRQFSNSRSEMNVSTLELGDSALYLCASSFDRDGGSPLHFGNGTRLTVT.

The CDR3 loop reads CASRFTGTGSYGYTF. DNA of the CDR3: TGTGCCAGCAGATTCACCGGGACAGGTTCTTATGGCTACACCTTC. The V call is TRBV6-5, the J call TRBJ1-2; 8 bases match TRBD1. V gave up 6 bases and J gave up 5 bases; unmatched junction bases: 11. This CDR3 comprises 15 residues. Germline CDR1 and CDR2: MNHEY and SVGAGI.

The CDR3 DNA reads TGCAGTGGATCAATAGCGGGTGAGCAGTTCTTC. Translation gives CSGSIAGEQFF. The chain employs TRBV20-1 and TRBJ2-1, with 7 bases aligning to TRBD2. The germline V gene encodes CDR1 DFQATT and CDR2 SNEGSKA (reference sequence). V lost 7 bases to trimming and J lost 9 bases; unmatched junction nucleotides: 6. This CDR3 has 11 amino acids.

This rearrangement joins TRBV6-6 to TRBJ2-7, with 11 bases identical to TRBD2. Germline V CDR1 and CDR2: MNHNY, SVGAGI (reference sequence). The CDR3 has 16 residues. The trim removed 6 bases at V and 4 bases at J, leaving 11 bases unmatched. CDR3 region: CASSRGGTSGIYEQYF. The CDR3 region has the DNA TGTGCCAGCAGCAGAGGCGGGACTAGCGGTATATACGAGCAGTACTTC.

V and J are TRBV15 and TRBJ1-6; 7 bases are a match to TRBD1. The CDR3 contains 15 residues. From germline, CDR1 is LNHNV and CDR2 YYDKDF (reference sequence). Trimming took 3 bases from V and 8 from J; bases not matched to a gene: 7. The CDR3, as DNA: TGTGCCACCAGCAGCCGTAACAGGGGCGATTCACCCCTCCACTTT. Protein product: CATSSRNRGDSPLHF.

The V gene is TRBV3-1 (or the pseudogene TRBV3-2), the J gene TRBJ1-1; D remains unclear. V dropped 5 bases and J dropped 0 bases, with 7 bases sitting between them. This CDR3 region has 13 residues. Germline CDR1 is LGHDT and CDR2 is YNNKEL (reference sequence). In DNA, the CDR3 is TGTGCCAGCAGCATTGGGATGAACACTGAAGCTTTCTTT. Translation gives CASSIGMNTEAFF.

The gene calls are TRBV5-1 and TRBJ2-2; 9 positions agree with TRBD1. Germline CDR1 SGHRS, CDR2 YFSETQ. This CDR3 contains 15 residues. The ends lost 6 bases at V and 5 bases at J; junction bases unmatched: 8. CDR3 protein: CASTKGQGNTGELFF. The CDR3 DNA sequence: TGCGCCAGCACGAAGGGACAGGGAAATACCGGGGAGCTGTTTTTT.

V usage is TRBV6-5 and J usage is TRBJ2-5; 7 positions agree with TRBD2. The J segment lost 5 bases and the V segment lost 7 bases, leaving 7 bases of the junction unmatched. CDR3 length: 13 amino acids. CDR1 is MNHEY, CDR2 SVGAGI, per germline. The CDR3 loop is CASMRRGRETQYF. CDR3 bases: TGTGCCAGCATGCGGCGGGGGAGGGAGACCCAGTACTTC.

V is TRBV7-2 and J is TRBJ2-1; 10 bases line up with TRBD2. This CDR3 spans 15 amino acids. The germline V gene has CDR1 SGHTA and CDR2 FQGNSA. The V gene end was trimmed by 4 bases and the J gene end by 10 bases; junction bases not matched to a gene: 10. CDR3 DNA: TGTGCCAGCAGCTCTCAGCGGGGGGGATTCGGAGAGCAGTTCTTC. This codes for CASSSQRGGFGEQFF.

This clone was recorded only once. CDR3 nucleotides: TGCGCCAGCAGCTCAATGGGGGGCTGGACAGATGAGCAGTTCTTC. This codes for CASSSMGGWTDEQFF. V gene TRBV5-1 combines with J gene TRBJ2-1; D is tentatively TRBD1 or TRBD2 (6 bases each). V dropped 3 bases and J dropped 8 bases, with 18 bases sitting between them. Germline CDR1 is SGHRS and CDR2 is YFSETQ. The CDR3 has 15 residues.

The CDR3 nucleotides are TGTGCCAGCAGCTTAGTCGTTAATAATTCACCCCTCCACTTT. Protein product: CASSLVVNNSPLHF. This chain links TRBV7-9 with TRBJ1-6, with unresolved D. The germline V gene encodes CDR1 SEHNR and CDR2 FQNEAQ (reference sequence). V was pared by 1 base and J by 5 bases, with 6 bases between. The CDR3 runs 14 residues.